The source of this T cell receptor (beta chain) is a study of blood T cell repertoires in COVID-19. Study at large: Material from acute and convalescent COVID-19 was sourced from the United States, Italy and Spain. PBMCs, B-cell-depleted T cells, or T cells were the source of the cDNA or gDNA that made up the material.

Study processing details: Quantification of nucleated cells was approximated via reference gene primer amplification. Here immunoSEQ multiplex PCR was the method, and the copy in TCRdb shows in-frame clones only, minus some. The D gene and trimming were derived from the DNA, and the V and J assignments and clone size from that table. The profile covers over 95,000 clones, with about 89% appearing a single time and under 20% taken by the ten largest. V was clipped by 2 bases and J by 5 bases, with 8 bases between them. There are 13 residues in the CDR3. Germline CDR1 SGHKS, CDR2 YYEKEE (reference sequence).

The clonotype originates from a human donor with acute or convalescent COVID-19. The donor label of this sample is uncertain. The sequenced sample was peripheral blood. This chain connects TRBV5-5 to TRBJ2-1; possibly TRBD1 for D (5 bases). This chain's CDR3 is CASSFRGNNEQFF. The CDR3 coding sequence is TGTGCCAGCAGCTTTAGGGGAAACAATGAGCAGTTCTTC. The whole variable domain, filled in from reference TRBV5-5 and TRBJ2-1, reads DAGVTQSPTHLIKTRGQQVTLRCSPISGHKSVSWYQQVLGQGPQFIFQYYEKEERGRGNFPDRFSARQFPNYSSELNVNALLLGDSALYLCASSFRGNNEQFFGPGTRLTVL.